The 24 T cell receptor beta chains given below trace back to one sample, sequenced in a study of blood T cells in healthy people across ages. PCR was performed a second time for about 7 to 12 cycles using a sample-barcoded 5' primer and a J-beta primer mix. TCRdb independently ran MiXCR on the 5' RACE reads; one entry per CDR3 protein. This sample has about 1.4 million distinct CDR3 sequences, with 59% found just once. Sequencing was performed on blood. The receptors shown here come from a man between 18 and 29 years old in good health.

J is TRBJ1-2 and V is TRBV29-1; D uncertain. CDR1 is SQVTM and CDR2 is ANQGSEA in the germline V gene. V was pared by 0 bases and J by 8 bases, with 16 bases between. The CDR3 is 14 residues long. CDR3 residues: CSVEDRAGLMGYTF. For the CDR3, the DNA is TGCAGCGTTGAAGATAGAGCTGGCCTTATGGGCTACACCTTC.

This clonotype has only a few counts. The chain links TRBV27 to TRBJ2-7; D is perhaps TRBD1 (7 bases). Germline CDR1 is MNHEY and CDR2 is SMNVEV (reference sequence). This CDR3 has 14 amino acids. V lost 5 bases to trimming and J lost 5 bases, with 16 bases between them. In DNA form, the CDR3 reads TGTGCCAGCAGTGATACCAGGGGGGTCAACGAGCAGTACTTC. Protein: CASSDTRGVNEQYF.

The chain recombines TRBV12-3 or TRBV12-4 with TRBJ2-5, with D maybe TRBD1 (6 bases). The CDR3 spans 12 residues. Trimming removed 6 bases from V and 5 bases from J, with 10 bases in between. CDR3 loop: CASRQGWETQYF. CDR3 nucleotides: TGTGCCAGCAGGCAGGGGTGGGAGACCCAGTACTTC.

This clonotype came up once. DNA of the CDR3: TGTGCCAGCATCCACCACAGGGGAAACACTGAAGCTTTCTTT. Its translation is CASIHHRGNTEAFF. The rearrangement uses TRBV21-1 and TRBJ1-1; the table gives TRBD1 as D, unverified against the DNA. TRBV21-1 is a documented pseudogene. The CDR3 is 14 amino acids.

This clonotype was counted a few times. The chain uses TRBV12-3 or TRBV12-4 and TRBJ2-3, with D possibly called TRBD1 or TRBD2 (5 bases each). Trimming took 5 bases from V and 0 from J, leaving 18 bases between them. This CDR3 is 17 amino acids long. The CDR3 here is CASSPPPWGLSTDTQYF. The DNA for the CDR3 is TGTGCCAGCAGTCCCCCTCCGTGGGGGTTGAGCACAGATACGCAGTATTTT.

The gene calls are TRBV24-1 and TRBJ2-1; 12 nucleotides match TRBD2. V lost 4 bases, J lost 10 bases, and 10 bases stayed unmatched. Germline V gene data show CDR1 as KGHDR and CDR2 as SFDVKD. The CDR3 is 16 residues long. This CDR3 reads CATSETLAGGLHEQFF. The CDR3 DNA reads TGTGCCACCAGTGAGACTCTAGCGGGGGGGCTACACGAGCAGTTCTTC.

V usage is TRBV12-3 or TRBV12-4 and J usage is TRBJ1-3, with no clear D. The germline V and J ends were trimmed by 3 bases and 3 bases, with 6 bases remaining between them. This CDR3 is 13 amino acids long. The CDR3 protein is CASSFSNGNTIYF. CDR3 DNA: TGTGCCAGCAGTTTTAGCAATGGAAACACCATATATTTT.

This chain uses TRBV20-1 with TRBJ2-4; 12 bases map to TRBD2. Gene TRBJ2-7 matches the end of the DNA better, so the J call may be wrong. Germline V gene sequence: CDR1 DFQATT, CDR2 SNEGSKA (reference sequence). This CDR3 has 19 residues. CDR3 sequence (DNA): TGCAGTGCTAGAGATGAAGAGAGACTAGCGGGGGTGCCGACCTACGAGCAGTACTTC. This sequence encodes CSARDEERLAGVPTYEQYF.

The chain employs TRBV7-9 and TRBJ1-2; D might be TRBD1 (5 bases). The CDR3 loop spans 15 amino acids. V lost 3 bases and J lost 8, with 19 bases in between. The germline V gene has CDR1 SEHNR and CDR2 FQNEAQ (reference sequence). The CDR3 region has the DNA TGTGCCAGCAGCTTTATAACAGGAAAGTCAAGGGGCTACACCTTC. It codes for CASSFITGKSRGYTF.

The chain is built from TRBV4-1 and TRBJ2-7; D is perhaps TRBD2 (5 bases). The DNA end favors TRBJ2-5, so the J call may be wrong. The CDR3 covers 14 residues. Per germline, CDR1 MGHRA and CDR2 YSYEKL. CDR3 bases: TGCGCCAGCAGCCAGTCGGGGATTCTAAAGACCCAGTACTTC. It yields the protein CASSQSGILKTQYF.

This rearrangement joins TRBV28 to TRBJ2-1; D gene unclear. This CDR3 has 16 amino acids. V was clipped by 1 base and J by 5 bases, with 15 bases between them. The germline V gene encodes CDR1 MDHEN and CDR2 SYDVKM. In nucleotides, the CDR3 is TGTGCCAGCAGTTTATATAGCCAGCCCATCCACAATGAGCAGTTCTTC. The encoded protein is CASSLYSQPIHNEQFF.

This clonotype showed up just a few times. V gene TRBV20-1 combines with J gene TRBJ2-1; D uncertain. The CDR3 consists of 11 residues. The V gene's germline CDR1 is DFQATT and CDR2 SNEGSKA (reference sequence). Trimming left V 4 bases short and J 7 bases short, with 8 bases between. CDR3 amino acids: CSANFANEQFF. For the CDR3, the DNA is TGCAGTGCTAATTTTGCGAATGAGCAGTTCTTC.

The table lists this clonotype with a count of one. J is TRBJ2-1 and V is TRBV3-1; D is perhaps TRBD2 (6 bases). Per the germline V gene, CDR1 is LGHDT and CDR2 is YNNKEL (reference sequence). The ends were cut back, 4 bases at V and 2 bases at J, with 9 bases in the middle. The CDR3 consists of 14 residues. The CDR3 region has the DNA TGTGCCAGCAGCCCCCGGACTACCTACAATGAGCAGTTCTTC. The encoded protein is CASSPRTTYNEQFF.

J is TRBJ2-5 and V is TRBV20-1; no firm D call. Per the germline V gene, CDR1 is DFQATT and CDR2 is SNEGSKA (reference sequence). The germline V and J ends were trimmed by 6 bases and 2 bases, with 10 bases remaining between them. The CDR3 runs to 12 residues. CDR3 amino acids: CSAPGLQETQYF. The CDR3 bases are TGCAGTGCGCCCGGGTTGCAAGAGACCCAGTACTTC.

The CDR3 DNA follows: TGTGCCAGCAGCTTCGGGACTAGCGGGGAGACCCAGTACTTC. Its protein is CASSFGTSGETQYF. This chain joins TRBV11-2 and TRBJ2-5, with 12 nucleotides matching TRBD2. Germline values: CDR1 SGHAT, CDR2 FQNNGV. V dropped 3 bases and J dropped 5; count of bases not matched to a gene: 1. The CDR3 has 14 amino acids.

The V and J genes are TRBV30 and TRBJ2-7, with 8 bases matching TRBD1. CDR1 and CDR2 (germline): GTSNPN, SVGIG (reference sequence). The CDR3 has 14 amino acids. V gave up 3 bases and J gave up 0 bases; unmatched junction bases: 4. The CDR3 spells CAWRTGTGSYEQYF. CDR3 nucleotide sequence: TGTGCCTGGAGGACCGGGACAGGCTCCTACGAGCAGTACTTC.

The chain uses TRBV27 and TRBJ1-5; no clear D. In germline, CDR1 is MNHEY, CDR2 SMNVEV (reference sequence). The CDR3 is 15 amino acids. The ends were cut back, 5 bases at V and 2 bases at J, with 13 bases in the middle. The CDR3 loop reads CASSPGVAGNQPQHF. The CDR3 nucleotides are TGTGCCAGCAGTCCCGGGGTGGCTGGCAATCAGCCCCAGCATTTT.

The chain joins TRBV4-2 to TRBJ2-3; the match to TRBD2 covers 10 bases. The CDR3 consists of 17 residues. CDR1 LGHNA and CDR2 YNFKEQ come from the germline V gene. Losses at the gene ends were 0 bases for V and 0 bases for J; bases not matched to a gene: 3. The CDR3 reads CASSQESLAGSTDTQYF. CDR3 in DNA: TGTGCCAGCAGCCAAGAATCACTAGCGGGGAGCACAGATACGCAGTATTTT.

The chain combines TRBV6-6 with TRBJ2-7; 8 bases match TRBD2. V lost 2 bases, J lost 3 bases, and 6 bases stayed unmatched. Germline CDR1 is MNHNY and CDR2 is SVGAGI (reference sequence). There are 15 residues in the CDR3. CDR3 nucleotide sequence: TGTGCCAGCAGTTACGAAGCGACTAGCGTCTACGAGCAGTACTTC. Translation gives CASSYEATSVYEQYF.

This sequence joins TRBV29-1 and TRBJ2-5; D remains unclear. Germline V gene lookup returns CDR1 SQVTM and CDR2 ANQGSEA. V was shortened by 4 bases and J by 0 bases, with 12 bases between the two germline ends. This CDR3 has 14 amino acids. The CDR3 DNA reads TGCAGCGTTGGGTTTCGGTTGTACCAAGAGACCCAGTACTTC. Protein sequence: CSVGFRLYQETQYF.

This clonotype was detected a few times. The V call is TRBV25-1, the J call TRBJ1-6; D call uncertain. V was pared by 8 bases and J by 4 bases, with 15 bases between. Germline CDR1 reads MGHDK; CDR2 reads SYGVNS. The CDR3 runs 15 residues. The CDR3 DNA reads TGTGCCAGCGAAACCGAGGACGGGTATAATTCACCCCTCCACTTT. This gives the protein CASETEDGYNSPLHF.

The rearrangement links TRBV20-1 to TRBJ1-1, with unresolved D. V was trimmed by 6 bases and J by 6 bases, leaving 11 bases between them. The CDR3 covers 11 residues. The germline CDR1 and CDR2 sequences are DFQATT and SNEGSKA (reference sequence). CDR3 sequence: CSAGRRSEAFF. The CDR3 DNA follows: TGCAGTGCGGGGAGGCGGTCTGAAGCTTTCTTT.

V is TRBV6-2 or TRBV6-3 and J is TRBJ2-1; 15 nucleotides line up with TRBD2. This CDR3 region has 22 residues. The germline gives CDR1 MNHEY, CDR2 SVGEGT. Trimming cost V 5 bases and J 1 base; bases outside gene matches: 18. The CDR3 DNA sequence: TGTGCCAGCAGTAGGAGCCTTCCGGGACTAGCGGGGGGCCCATTATCCTACAATGAGCAGTTCTTC. Amino acid sequence: CASSRSLPGLAGGPLSYNEQFF.

This clonotype has just a few counts. CDR3 sequence (DNA): TGTGCCAGCAGTTGGGGGGTCCAAGAGACCCAGTACTTC. It translates to CASSWGVQETQYF. The chain recombines TRBV6-5 with TRBJ2-5; maybe TRBD2 (6 bases). CDR3 length equals 13 residues. Germline assignment: CDR1 MNHEY and CDR2 SVGAGI. The germline V and J ends were trimmed by 4 bases and 1 base, with 7 bases remaining between them.